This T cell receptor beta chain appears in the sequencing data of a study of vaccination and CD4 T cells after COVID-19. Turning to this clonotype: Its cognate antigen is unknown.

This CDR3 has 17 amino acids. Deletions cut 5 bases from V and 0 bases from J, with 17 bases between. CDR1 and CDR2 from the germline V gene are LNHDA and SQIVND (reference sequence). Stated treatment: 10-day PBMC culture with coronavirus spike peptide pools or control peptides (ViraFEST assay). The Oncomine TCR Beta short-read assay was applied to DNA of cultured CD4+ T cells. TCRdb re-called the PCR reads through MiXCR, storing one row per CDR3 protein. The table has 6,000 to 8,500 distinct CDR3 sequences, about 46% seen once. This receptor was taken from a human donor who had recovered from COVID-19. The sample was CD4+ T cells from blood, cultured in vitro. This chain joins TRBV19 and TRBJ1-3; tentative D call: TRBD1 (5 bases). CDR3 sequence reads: CASSPQGGLGSGNTIYF. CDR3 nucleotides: TGTGCCAGTAGTCCCCAGGGAGGGCTCGGCTCTGGAAACACCATATATTTT.